A selection of T cell receptor beta chains follows, all from one sample in a study of blood T cell repertoires in COVID-19. Only in-frame clones appear in the TCRdb table, and some are missing; sequencing was by immunoSEQ multiplex PCR. This table holds roughly 250,000 clones, roughly 90% found once. Specimen: peripheral blood. The receptors shown here come from a woman aged 40 to 49 who had recovered from COVID-19. Both conserved end residues are part of each CDR3. A D gene is named only where the DNA matches it firmly. Size values are once, few and many counts, or a class for expanded clones, and some rows have none.

>.|TRBD1|TRBV28|TRBJ2-3
CASSTQGTGADTQYF
TGTGCCAGCAGCACCCAAGGGACAGGGGCAGATACGCAGTATTTT
>.|TRBD2|TRBV7-2|TRBJ2-3
CASSSGGITDTQYF
TGTGCCAGCAGCTCGGGGGGGATCACAGATACGCAGTATTTT
>.|.|TRBV28|TRBJ1-2
CASSQQGGEYGYTF
TGTGCCAGCAGCCAACAGGGAGGGGAATATGGCTACACCTTC
>.|.|TRBV5-5|TRBJ2-2
CASSLAGGGTGELFF
TGTGCCAGCAGCTTGGCGGGGGGCGGCACCGGGGAGCTGTTTTTT
>.|.|TRBV7-2|TRBJ2-1
CASRAGRRNSYNEQFF
TGTGCCAGCAGGGCAGGCAGACGTAACTCCTACAATGAGCAGTTCTTC
>.|TRBD2|TRBV15|TRBJ2-7
CATSSLLAGGDEQYF
TGTGCCACCAGCAGTCTACTAGCGGGGGGGGACGAGCAGTACTTC
>once|TRBD1|TRBV9|TRBJ1-2
CASSRDSGMDGYTF
TGTGCCAGCAGCAGGGACAGTGGTATGGATGGCTACACCTTC
>.|TRBD2|TRBV9|TRBJ2-1
CASSVSLYRGAYNEQFF
TGTGCCAGCAGCGTATCCCTCTACCGGGGGGCCTACAATGAGCAGTTCTTC
>.|.|TRBV19|TRBJ1-5
CASSIEFSYYSNQPQHF
TGTGCCAGTAGTATAGAGTTTAGCTACTATAGCAATCAGCCCCAGCATTTT
>.|TRBD1|TRBV20-1|TRBJ1-5
CSASEQGKSNRRSNQPQHF
TGCAGTGCTAGTGAACAGGGGAAGAGTAATCGGCGAAGCAATCAGCCCCAGCATTTT
>.|TRBD1|TRBV5-1|TRBJ2-5
CASSWTLGQGAQETQYF
TGCGCCAGCAGCTGGACGTTGGGGCAGGGGGCCCAAGAGACCCAGTACTTC
>.|TRBD1|TRBV6-5|TRBJ1-2
CASKRTGGYGYTF
TGTGCCAGCAAACGCACAGGGGGCTATGGCTACACCTTC
>.|.|TRBV7-2|TRBJ2-2
CASSFYGRAIGELFF
TGTGCCAGCAGCTTCTATGGCAGGGCGATCGGGGAGCTGTTTTTT
>.|TRBD2|TRBV27|TRBJ2-7
CASRELGLATVEQYF
TGTGCCAGCAGAGAGTTGGGACTAGCGACCGTCGAGCAGTACTTC
>.|TRBD1|TRBV4-3|TRBJ1-2
CASSPGQENYGYTF
TGCGCCAGCAGCCCGGGACAGGAGAACTATGGCTACACCTTC
>.|.|TRBV19|TRBJ2-2
CASSVRRQAGELFF
TGTGCCAGTAGTGTTAGACGACAAGCCGGGGAGCTGTTTTTT
>.|.|TRBV18|TRBJ1-5
CASSPDFGYNQPQHF
TGTGCCAGCTCACCAGATTTCGGGTACAATCAGCCCCAGCATTTT
>.|.|TRBV5-4|TRBJ1-6
CASSAELGSQNSPLHF
TGTGCCAGCAGCGCAGAGCTCGGGAGCCAGAATTCACCCCTCCACTTT
>.|.|TRBV4-2|TRBJ1-5
CASSQVQGPNQPQHF
TGTGCCAGCAGCCAAGTACAGGGCCCCAATCAGCCCCAGCATTTT
>.|.|TRBV9|TRBJ2-1
CASTLKPQMEQFF
TGTGCCAGCACTCTAAAACCGCAAATGGAGCAGTTCTTC
>.|TRBD2|TRBV11-2|TRBJ2-5
CASSFLTSTQETQYF
TGTGCCAGCAGCTTCCTGACTAGCACCCAAGAGACCCAGTACTTC
>.|.|TRBV5-1|TRBJ2-7
CASSSGGTLNEEQYF
TGCGCCAGCAGCTCAGGGGGGACACTAAACGAAGAGCAGTACTTC
>.|.|TRBV7-9|TRBJ1-1
CASSLAFGGLGHRNTEAFF
TGTGCCAGCAGCTTAGCTTTTGGTGGTTTGGGCCATAGGAACACTGAAGCTTTCTTT
>.|TRBD2|TRBV10-3|TRBJ2-1
CAISGLAGNNEQFF
TGTGCCATCAGTGGACTAGCGGGTAACAATGAGCAGTTCTTC
>.|TRBD2|TRBV19|TRBJ2-2
CASSIPSGRLTGELFF
TGTGCCAGTAGTATTCCTAGCGGGAGATTAACCGGGGAGCTGTTTTTT
>.|.|TRBV7-9|TRBJ2-7
CASSPRTESYEQYF
TGTGCCAGCAGCCCGCGGACAGAATCCTACGAGCAGTACTTC
>.|TRBD1|TRBV18|TRBJ1-1
CASSWTGDTEAFF
TGTGCCAGCTCCTGGACAGGGGACACTGAAGCTTTCTTT
>.|TRBD1|TRBV5-4|TRBJ2-7
CASSLVGTGGYEQYF
TGTGCCAGCAGCTTGGTCGGGACAGGGGGATACGAGCAGTACTTC
>.|TRBD1|TRBV27|TRBJ1-2
CASSYRGQGHYGYTF
TGTGCCAGCAGTTACAGGGGACAGGGGCACTATGGCTACACCTTC
>.|.|TRBV29-1|TRBJ2-5
CSARLAGIQETQYF
TGCAGCGCTAGGTTGGCAGGGATCCAAGAGACCCAGTACTTC